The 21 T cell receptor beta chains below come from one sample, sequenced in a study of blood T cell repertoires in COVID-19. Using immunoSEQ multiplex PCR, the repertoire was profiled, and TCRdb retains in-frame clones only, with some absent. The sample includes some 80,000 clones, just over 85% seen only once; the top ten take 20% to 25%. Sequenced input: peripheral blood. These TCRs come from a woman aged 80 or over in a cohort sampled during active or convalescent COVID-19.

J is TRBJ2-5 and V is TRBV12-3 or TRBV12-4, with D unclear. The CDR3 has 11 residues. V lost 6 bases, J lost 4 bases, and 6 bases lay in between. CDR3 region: CASRERETQYF. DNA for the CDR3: TGTGCCAGCAGGGAGCGAGAGACCCAGTACTTC.

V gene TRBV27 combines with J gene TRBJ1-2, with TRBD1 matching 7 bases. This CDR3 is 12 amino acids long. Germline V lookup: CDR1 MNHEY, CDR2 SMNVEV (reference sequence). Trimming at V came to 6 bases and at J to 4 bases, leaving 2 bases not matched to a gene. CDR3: CASRRDSYGYTF. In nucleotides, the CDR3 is TGTGCCAGCAGGAGGGACAGCTATGGCTACACCTTC.

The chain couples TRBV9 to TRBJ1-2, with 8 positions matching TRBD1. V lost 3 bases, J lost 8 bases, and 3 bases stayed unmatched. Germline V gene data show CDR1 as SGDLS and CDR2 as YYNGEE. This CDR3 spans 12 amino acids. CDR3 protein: CASSEPGGGYTF. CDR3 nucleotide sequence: TGTGCCAGCAGCGAACCAGGGGGCGGCTACACCTTC.

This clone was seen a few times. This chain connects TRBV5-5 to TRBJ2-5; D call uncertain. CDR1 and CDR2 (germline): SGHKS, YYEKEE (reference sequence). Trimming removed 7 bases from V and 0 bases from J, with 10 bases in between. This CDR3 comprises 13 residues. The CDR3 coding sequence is TGTGCCAGCGTCCGACATAACCAAGAGACCCAGTACTTC. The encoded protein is CASVRHNQETQYF.

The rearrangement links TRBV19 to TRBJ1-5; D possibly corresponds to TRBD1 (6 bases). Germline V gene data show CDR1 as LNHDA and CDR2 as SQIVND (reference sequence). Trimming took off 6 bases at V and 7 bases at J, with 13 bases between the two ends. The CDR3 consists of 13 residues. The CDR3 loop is CASRPGGGQPQHF. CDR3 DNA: TGTGCCAGTAGACCCGGGGGGGGCCAGCCCCAGCATTTT.

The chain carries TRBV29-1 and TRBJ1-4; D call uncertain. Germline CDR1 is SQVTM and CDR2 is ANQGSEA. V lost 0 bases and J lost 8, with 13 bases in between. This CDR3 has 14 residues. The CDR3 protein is CSVEDQAVKEKLFF. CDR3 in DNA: TGCAGCGTTGAAGATCAGGCAGTTAAGGAAAAACTGTTTTTT.

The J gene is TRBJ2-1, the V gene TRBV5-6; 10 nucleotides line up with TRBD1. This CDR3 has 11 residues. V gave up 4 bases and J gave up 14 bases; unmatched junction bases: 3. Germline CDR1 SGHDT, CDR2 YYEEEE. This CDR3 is CASSLGQGEFF. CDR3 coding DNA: TGTGCCAGCAGCCTAGGACAGGGGGAGTTCTTC.

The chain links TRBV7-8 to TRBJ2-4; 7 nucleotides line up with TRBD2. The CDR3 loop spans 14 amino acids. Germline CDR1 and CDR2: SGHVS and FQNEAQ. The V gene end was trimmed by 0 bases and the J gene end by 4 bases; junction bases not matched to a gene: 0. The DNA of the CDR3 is TGTGCCAGCAGCTTAGCGGGGGGGAAAAACATTCAGTACTTC. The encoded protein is CASSLAGGKNIQYF.

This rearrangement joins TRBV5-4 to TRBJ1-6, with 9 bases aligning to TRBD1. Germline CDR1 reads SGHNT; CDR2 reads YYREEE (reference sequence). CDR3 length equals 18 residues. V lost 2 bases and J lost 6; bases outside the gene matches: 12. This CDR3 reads CASSFGGGGQGRNSPLHF. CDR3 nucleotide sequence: TGTGCCAGCAGCTTTGGAGGAGGGGGACAGGGCCGTAATTCACCCCTCCACTTT.

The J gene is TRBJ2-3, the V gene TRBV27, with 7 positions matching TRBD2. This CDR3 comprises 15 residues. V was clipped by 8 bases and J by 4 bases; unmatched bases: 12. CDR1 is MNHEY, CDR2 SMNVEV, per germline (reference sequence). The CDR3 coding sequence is TGTGCCAGCGATCGTATAGCGGGTAGTCCAGATACGCAGTATTTT. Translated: CASDRIAGSPDTQYF.

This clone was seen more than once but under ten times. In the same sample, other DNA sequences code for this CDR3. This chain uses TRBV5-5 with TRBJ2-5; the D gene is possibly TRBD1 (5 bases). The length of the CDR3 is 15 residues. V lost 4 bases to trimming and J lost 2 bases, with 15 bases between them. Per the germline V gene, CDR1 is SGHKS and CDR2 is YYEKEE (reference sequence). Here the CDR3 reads CASSLGQKIQETQYF. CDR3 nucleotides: TGTGCCAGCAGCCTCGGACAAAAAATACAAGAGACCCAGTACTTC.

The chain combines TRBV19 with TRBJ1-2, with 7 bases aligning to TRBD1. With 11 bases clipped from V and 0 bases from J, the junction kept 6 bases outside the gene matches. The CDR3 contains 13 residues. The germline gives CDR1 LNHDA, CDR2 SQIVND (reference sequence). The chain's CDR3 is CAGRDSTNYGYTF. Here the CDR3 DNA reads TGTGCCGGCCGGGACAGCACTAACTATGGCTACACCTTC.

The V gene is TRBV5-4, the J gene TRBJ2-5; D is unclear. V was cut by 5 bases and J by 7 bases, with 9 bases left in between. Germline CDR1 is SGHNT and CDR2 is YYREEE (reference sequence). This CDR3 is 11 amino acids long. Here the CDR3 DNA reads TGTGCCAGCAGTGAGTTCGGGACCCAGTACTTC. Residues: CASSEFGTQYF.

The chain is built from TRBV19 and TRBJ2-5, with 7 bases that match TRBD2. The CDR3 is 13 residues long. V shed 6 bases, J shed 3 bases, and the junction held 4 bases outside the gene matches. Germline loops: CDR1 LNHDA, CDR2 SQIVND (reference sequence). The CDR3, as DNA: TGTGCCAGTAGAAAGCTAGCGGAAGAGACCCAGTACTTC. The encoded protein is CASRKLAEETQYF. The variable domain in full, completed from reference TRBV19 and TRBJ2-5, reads DGGITQSPKYLFRKEGQNVTLSCEQNLNHDAMYWYRQDPGQGLRLIYYSQIVNDFQKGDIAEGYSVSREKKESFPLTVTSAQKNPTAFYLCASRKLAEETQYFGPGTRLLVL.

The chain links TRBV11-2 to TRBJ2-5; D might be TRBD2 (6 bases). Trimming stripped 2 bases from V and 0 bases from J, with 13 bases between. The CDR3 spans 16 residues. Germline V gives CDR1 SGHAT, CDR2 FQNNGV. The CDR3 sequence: CASSLTFVADQETQYF. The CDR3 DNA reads TGTGCCAGCAGCTTAACTTTTGTAGCGGACCAAGAGACCCAGTACTTC. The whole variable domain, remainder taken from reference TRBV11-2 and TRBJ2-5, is EAGVAQSPRYKIIEKRQSVAFWCNPISGHATLYWYQQILGQGPKLLIQFQNNGVVDDSQLPKDRFSAERLKGVDSTLKIQPAKLEDSAVYLCASSLTFVADQETQYFGPGTRLLVL.

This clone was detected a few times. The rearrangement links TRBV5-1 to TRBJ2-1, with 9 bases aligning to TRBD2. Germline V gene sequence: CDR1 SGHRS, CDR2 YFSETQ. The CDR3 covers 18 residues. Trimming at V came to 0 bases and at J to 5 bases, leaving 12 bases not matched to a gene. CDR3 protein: CASSLERVTSGMDNEQFF. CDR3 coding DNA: TGCGCCAGCAGCTTGGAGCGGGTGACTAGCGGTATGGACAATGAGCAGTTCTTC.

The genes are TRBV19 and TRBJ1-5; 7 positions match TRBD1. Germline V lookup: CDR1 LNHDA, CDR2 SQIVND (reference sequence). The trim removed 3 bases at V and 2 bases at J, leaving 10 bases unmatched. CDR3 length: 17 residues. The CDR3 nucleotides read TGTGCCAGTAGTATCGCTACAGGGGTTCGGGGCAATCAGCCCCAGCATTTT. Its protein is CASSIATGVRGNQPQHF. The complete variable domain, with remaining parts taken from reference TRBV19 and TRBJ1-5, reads DGGITQSPKYLFRKEGQNVTLSCEQNLNHDAMYWYRQDPGQGLRLIYYSQIVNDFQKGDIAEGYSVSREKKESFPLTVTSAQKNPTAFYLCASSIATGVRGNQPQHFGDGTRLSIL.

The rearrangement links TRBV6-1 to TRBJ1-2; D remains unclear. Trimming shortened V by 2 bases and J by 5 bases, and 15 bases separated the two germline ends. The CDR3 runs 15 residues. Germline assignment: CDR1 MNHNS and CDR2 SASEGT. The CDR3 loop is CASSEWSPARYGYTF. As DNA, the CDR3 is TGTGCCAGCAGTGAATGGTCACCGGCTAGGTATGGCTACACCTTC.

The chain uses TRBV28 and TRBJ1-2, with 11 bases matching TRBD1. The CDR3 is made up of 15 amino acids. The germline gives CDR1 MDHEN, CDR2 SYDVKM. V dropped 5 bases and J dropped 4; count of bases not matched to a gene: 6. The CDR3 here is CASSPGTGGSYGYTF. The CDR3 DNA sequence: TGTGCCAGCAGTCCTGGGACAGGGGGAAGCTATGGCTACACCTTC.

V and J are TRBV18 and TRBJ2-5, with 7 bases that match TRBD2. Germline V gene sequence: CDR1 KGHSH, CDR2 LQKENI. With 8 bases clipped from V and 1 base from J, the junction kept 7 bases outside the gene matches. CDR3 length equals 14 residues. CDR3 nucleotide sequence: TGTGCCAGCGGCAAGGCGGGGGTCCAAGAGACCCAGTACTTC. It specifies CASGKAGVQETQYF.

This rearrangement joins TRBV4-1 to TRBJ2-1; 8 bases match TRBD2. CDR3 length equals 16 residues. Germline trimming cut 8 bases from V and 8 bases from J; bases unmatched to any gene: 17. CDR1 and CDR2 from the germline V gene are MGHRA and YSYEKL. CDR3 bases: TGCGCCAGCGTCCCACTCGTGAGCGGGAGCTGGGATGAGCAGTTCTTC. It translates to CASVPLVSGSWDEQFF.